This T cell receptor beta chain was sequenced during a study of blood T cell repertoires in COVID-19. The wider study: Specimens from acute and convalescent COVID-19 originated in the United States, Italy and Spain. PBMCs, B-cell-depleted T cells, or T cells provided the cDNA or gDNA that made up the material.

As processed by the authors: How many nucleated cells were present was estimated from reference gene primer amplification. Measured with immunoSEQ multiplex PCR; TCRdb has only the in-frame clones, and not every one. The V and J calls and clone size were taken over from that table, and D and trimming were inferred from the DNA. Seen here are 180,000 or so clones, around 82% observed once, and the top ten hold roughly 9.2%. Trimming stripped 11 bases from V and 0 bases from J, with 13 bases between. Per the germline V gene, CDR1 is SEHNR and CDR2 is FQNEAQ (reference sequence). The CDR3 runs 13 residues.

The TCR sequence derives from a woman of 80 years or more with acute or convalescent COVID-19. Sequencing was performed on peripheral blood. The rearrangement links TRBV7-9 to TRBJ1-1; D remains ambiguous. The CDR3 DNA reads as TGTGCCGGTGGCACATTTATGAACACTGAAGCTTTCTTT. This codes for CAGGTFMNTEAFF.